The clone carrying this T cell receptor (beta chain) was counted once. Each sample gave at least 6.5 million isolated PBMCs. This specimen comes from a study of blood T cells in healthy people across ages. Primed by a sample-barcoded 5' primer and a J-beta primer mix, a second PCR proceeded for 7 to 11 cycles. TCRdb reprocessed the 5' RACE reads with MiXCR, giving one entry per CDR3 protein. The profile shows about 760,000 distinct CDR3 sequences, 56% of them singletons. The CDR3 has 16 residues. V shed 3 bases, J shed 7 bases, and the junction held 7 bases outside the gene matches. The V gene's germline CDR1 is LGHDT and CDR2 YNNKEL (reference sequence).

The sequence derives from a man in his forties in good health. The V and J genes are TRBV3-1 and TRBJ1-6, with TRBD1 matching over 9 bases. Sequenced input: blood. The DNA for the CDR3 is TGTGCCAGCAGCCAGGCCGGACAGGGGTACAATTCACCCCTCCACTTT. Amino acids: CASSQAGQGYNSPLHF.